This T cell receptor beta chain is drawn from a study of response to subunit inactivated influenza vaccine (dated by TCRdb to the late 2010s). Regarding the complete study: The study used deep quantitative T cell receptor repertoire profiling to track responses to a trivalent subunit inactivated influenza vaccine. What the study reported, not specific to this receptor: The authors suggested that each seasonal influenza vaccination may recruit only a limited number of new T cells.

Libraries were built with RT-PCR. Sequenced using an Illumina HiSeq 2500. Using fastp at Q25 and MiXCR, TCRdb reprocessed the public reads and kept productive beta chains. Rows with a matching CDR3 protein are joined into one entry that keeps the most common DNA and genes. The sample contains approximately 700,000 distinct CDR3 sequences, 15% to 17% of them found a single time. Under 14% of the sample goes to the ten largest clones. V is clipped by 3 bases and J by 6 bases, and the sequence between their germline boundaries is 21 bases long. CDR1 and CDR2 were assigned from the germline V gene as SGHAT and FQNNGV. CDR3 length: 17 amino acids, cysteine to phenylalanine. Of the read, only the CDR3 DNA is kept; its 51 bases are in frame from base 1. In this sample, this clonotype turned up a few times. The specificity of this receptor is unknown. No much larger clone is present one base from it, and per-base qualities are unavailable.

This receptor was obtained from a man in his fifties or sixties who received an inactivated influenza vaccine. Donor details come from another sample of the same person, matched by shared clones. The starting material was PBMCs from blood, obtained about 11 days after vaccination. The chain employs TRBV11-2 and TRBJ2-1; the D call could be TRBD1 or TRBD2, with each sharing 7 bases. CDR3 sequence: CASSFPRGGGPVNEQFF. The DNA sequence follows: TGTGCCAGCAGCTTCCCCAGGGGGGGAGGGCCGGTCAATGAGCAGTTCTTC.